These 19 T cell receptor beta chains came from one sample sequenced in a study of T-cell memory formation after mild COVID-19. TCRdb re-derived calls from the 5' RACE reads in MiXCR, one entry per CDR3 protein. The sample carries about 190,000 distinct CDR3 sequences, around 19% recorded once. What was sequenced was PBMCs or a T cell subset sorted from them (not recorded which). The receptors originated from an adult woman who had mild COVID-19 (a few samples of this study predate the infection). Cell type and time point are not known.

The chain recombines TRBV6-6 with TRBJ2-5; TRBD2 is a possible D gene (6 bases). V was trimmed by 7 bases and J by 4 bases, leaving 16 bases between them. The CDR3 covers 14 residues. Per germline, CDR1 MNHNY and CDR2 SVGAGI (reference sequence). CDR3 residues: CASKGSGLVETQYF. CDR3 nucleotides: TGTGCCAGCAAGGGTAGCGGATTGGTAGAGACCCAGTACTTC.

V is TRBV6-5 and J is TRBJ1-3; D may be TRBD1 (5 bases). Between the trimmed V and J ends, which lost 2 bases and 0 bases, there was a span of 8 bases. There are 15 residues in the CDR3. CDR1 and CDR2 (germline): MNHEY, SVGAGI. DNA of the CDR3: TGTGCCAGCAGTTACGGGACCTCCTCTGGAAACACCATATATTTT. It is translated as CASSYGTSSGNTIYF.

The chain uses TRBV29-1 and TRBJ2-2; TRBD1 agrees at 9 bases. Germline CDR1 is SQVTM and CDR2 is ANQGSEA. CDR3 length: 15 residues. With V trimmed by 6 bases and J by 1 base, 6 bases remained unmatched. CDR3: CSVKMGQGNTGELFF. The DNA for the CDR3 is TGCAGCGTGAAGATGGGACAGGGGAACACCGGGGAGCTGTTTTTT.

There are many counts of this clonotype. This sequence joins TRBV5-1 and TRBJ2-1; a weak D match, TRBD2 (6 bases). This CDR3 spans 15 amino acids. V shed 0 bases and J shed 1 base, with 8 bases lying between them. Per germline, CDR1 SGHRS and CDR2 YFSETQ. CDR3 DNA: TGCGCCAGCAGCTTGGGCGGGGTATCCTACAATGAGCAGTTCTTC. It codes for CASSLGGVSYNEQFF.

This clonotype was observed a few times. The rearrangement uses TRBV28 and TRBJ2-3; D possibly corresponds to TRBD1 (5 bases). Germline CDR1 reads MDHEN; CDR2 reads SYDVKM. The V end was cut by 6 bases, the J end by 6 bases, with 7 bases between. This CDR3 spans 11 amino acids. The CDR3 sequence: CASRHRDTQYF. CDR3 DNA: TGTGCCAGCAGGCACAGGGATACGCAGTATTTT.

This clonotype was counted many times. A junction boundary mismatches the germline segment, possibly from a read error. This chain links TRBV7-3 with TRBJ2-7; 9 nucleotides match TRBD1. This CDR3 contains 16 residues. Germline CDR1 is SGHTA and CDR2 is FQGTGA. As DNA, the CDR3 is TGTGCCAGCAGTTTAACCGGGACAGGGTCGTCCTACGAGCAGTACTTC. It encodes CASSLTGTGSSYEQYF.

The genes are TRBV12-3 or TRBV12-4 and TRBJ2-7; maybe TRBD2 (5 bases). The length of the CDR3 is 15 residues. V was trimmed by 3 bases and J by 0 bases, leaving 12 bases between them. CDR3 loop: CASSFVGGLSYEQYF. CDR3 coding DNA: TGTGCCAGCAGTTTTGTCGGCGGGCTCTCCTACGAGCAGTACTTC.

This chain joins TRBV2 and TRBJ1-2; 7 positions match TRBD1. There are 15 residues in the CDR3. Germline CDR1 is SNHLY and CDR2 is FYNNEI. Losses at the gene ends were 4 bases for V and 0 bases for J; bases not matched to a gene: 5. CDR3 amino acids: CASSVDRVPNYGYTF. The DNA for the CDR3 is TGTGCCAGCAGTGTCGACAGGGTTCCTAACTATGGCTACACCTTC.

This clonotype was recorded many times. Here the CDR3 DNA reads TGTGCCAGCAGCTTAGCCCCGACAGGCAACTCTGGAAACACCATATATTTT. This gives the protein CASSLAPTGNSGNTIYF. This chain uses TRBV7-2 with TRBJ1-3; D might be TRBD1 (6 bases). The V gene's germline CDR1 is SGHTA and CDR2 FQGNSA. The length of the CDR3 is 17 residues. The germline V and J ends were trimmed by 0 bases and 0 bases, with 12 bases remaining between them.

In its sample, this clonotype was seen a few times. This sequence joins TRBV11-2 and TRBJ2-7; tentative D call: TRBD1 (6 bases). Germline V lookup: CDR1 SGHAT, CDR2 FQNNGV. With 1 base removed from V and 3 bases from J, the gap between germline ends came to 7 bases. The CDR3 is 13 amino acids. CDR3 residues: CASSLGGRYEQYF. In nucleotides, the CDR3 is TGTGCCAGCAGCTTAGGGGGGCGCTACGAGCAGTACTTC.

V and J are TRBV5-1 and TRBJ2-7; D possibly corresponds to TRBD1 (6 bases). The CDR3 has 14 amino acids. Trimming cost V 7 bases and J 2 bases, with 16 bases left between them. Germline-derived CDR1 and CDR2 are SGHRS and YFSETQ. The CDR3 is CASGPQGLTYEQYF. Written as DNA, the CDR3 is TGCGCCAGCGGCCCTCAGGGGCTAACCTACGAGCAGTACTTC.

This chain links TRBV12-3 or TRBV12-4 with TRBJ2-2; maybe TRBD1 (6 bases). This CDR3 is 12 amino acids long. Deletions cut 6 bases from V and 5 bases from J, with 7 bases between. CDR3 region: CASSRGTGELFF. The CDR3 bases are TGTGCCAGCAGCAGGGGAACCGGGGAGCTGTTTTTT.

The gene calls are TRBV10-3 and TRBJ2-7; D might be TRBD1 or TRBD2, each matching 6 bases. V was pared by 10 bases and J by 1 base, with 23 bases between. This CDR3 is 16 amino acids long. CDR1 is ENHRY, CDR2 SYGVKD, per germline. CDR3 region: CATGPGGHSGSYEQYF. CDR3 coding DNA: TGTGCCACCGGCCCTGGGGGGCACTCGGGGTCCTACGAGCAGTACTTC.

V usage is TRBV14 and J usage is TRBJ2-2; D is undetermined. CDR1 and CDR2 (germline): SGHDN, FVKESK. V was shortened by 0 bases and J by 4 bases, with 6 bases between the two germline ends. The CDR3 extends over 14 amino acids. The CDR3 coding sequence is TGTGCCAGCAGCCAAGAGTGGCGCACCGGGGAGCTGTTTTTT. Protein product: CASSQEWRTGELFF.

The sample holds a few counts of this clonotype. The chain employs TRBV25-1 and TRBJ2-7, with 9 bases aligning to TRBD1. V was pared by 6 bases and J by 6 bases, with 12 bases of the junction left unmatched. Germline V gene lookup returns CDR1 MGHDK and CDR2 SYGVNS. CDR3 length: 15 amino acids. CDR3 in amino acids: CASREGDRVSSEQYF. The CDR3 DNA is TGTGCCAGCAGAGAGGGGGACAGGGTTTCGTCCGAGCAGTACTTC.

V and J are TRBV2 and TRBJ2-5; TRBD2 aligns across 9 bases. Germline trimming cut 6 bases from V and 1 base from J; bases unmatched to any gene: 9. The CDR3 consists of 16 residues. CDR1 is SNHLY, CDR2 FYNNEI, per germline. CDR3 coding DNA: TGTGCCAGCAGCCCACCCAGACTAGCGGTCCAAGAGACCCAGTACTTC. Amino acids: CASSPPRLAVQETQYF. Complete variable domain (other parts from reference TRBV2 and TRBJ2-5): EPEVTQTPSHQVTQMGQEVILRCVPISNHLYFYWYRQILGQKVEFLVSFYNNEISEKSEIFDDQFSVERPDGSNFTLKIRSTKLEDSAMYFCASSPPRLAVQETQYFGPGTRLLVL.

This CDR3 reads CSATPLLAGPDTQYF. CDR3 DNA sequence: TGCAGTGCTACCCCGTTACTAGCGGGGCCAGATACGCAGTATTTT. The V call is TRBV20-1, the J call TRBJ2-3; 10 bases agree with TRBD2. This CDR3 spans 15 amino acids. Germline CDR1 DFQATT, CDR2 SNEGSKA (reference sequence). V was pared by 4 bases and J by 4 bases, with 8 bases of the junction left unmatched.

V is TRBV6-2 or TRBV6-3 and J is TRBJ2-7; D perhaps matches TRBD2 (5 bases). The germline V gene encodes CDR1 MNHEY and CDR2 SVGEGT. V was clipped by 7 bases and J by 0 bases, with 13 bases between them. The CDR3 consists of 14 residues. The CDR3 region has the DNA TGTGCCAGCAACCGACTACCCAGCTCCTACGAGCAGTACTTC. Protein: CASNRLPSSYEQYF.

This clonotype showed up just a few times. The J gene is TRBJ2-5, the V gene TRBV20-1; 10 bases align to TRBD2. Germline V gene data show CDR1 as DFQATT and CDR2 as SNEGSKA (reference sequence). CDR3 length: 13 residues. V shed 5 bases, J shed 4 bases, and the junction held 4 bases outside the gene matches. CDR3 loop: CSASLAGVETQYF. The CDR3 DNA reads as TGCAGTGCTTCGCTAGCGGGAGTAGAGACCCAGTACTTC.